The 12 T cell receptor beta chains listed next were all sequenced from one sample in a study of T cells after yellow fever vaccination. A single record per CDR3 protein comes from TCRdb applying MiXCR to the 5' RACE reads. The sample contains roughly 150,000 distinct CDR3 sequences, 6.6% of which appear only once. This specimen consisted of CD4+ T cells sorted from PBMCs, obtained 10 days after the yellow fever booster vaccination. The source of these receptors is a man younger than 40 who received the YFV17D yellow fever vaccine.

The chain joins TRBV10-1 to TRBJ2-3, with TRBD1 matching 8 bases. Germline loops: CDR1 WNHNN, CDR2 SYGVQD (reference sequence). This CDR3 has 14 amino acids. With 5 bases clipped from V and 7 bases from J, the junction kept 8 bases outside the gene matches. As DNA, the CDR3 is TGCGCCAGCAGTCCGACAGGGGCGGTCCATACGCAGTATTTT. As protein: CASSPTGAVHTQYF.

This clonotype was picked up many times. The genes are TRBV19 and TRBJ2-4; tentatively, D is TRBD1 or TRBD2 (6 bases each). V lost 5 bases, J lost 9 bases, and 23 bases lay in between. The CDR3 is 16 residues long. Germline loops: CDR1 LNHDA, CDR2 SQIVND (reference sequence). CDR3 residues: CASSPRVHPGAGIQYF. The CDR3 nucleotides read TGTGCCAGTAGTCCACGGGTACACCCGGGGGCGGGCATTCAGTACTTC.

The chain recombines TRBV20-1 with TRBJ2-2, with D possibly being TRBD2 (5 bases). Trimming cost V 5 bases and J 4 bases, with 17 bases left between them. This CDR3 spans 15 amino acids. Germline CDR1 is DFQATT and CDR2 is SNEGSKA (reference sequence). In DNA, the CDR3 is TGCAGTGCTTTCCAGACGGGGAGTGTCACCGGGGAGCTGTTTTTT. Encoded protein: CSAFQTGSVTGELFF.

This clonotype was seen more than once but under ten times. The genes are TRBV5-1 and TRBJ2-3; possible D gene TRBD1, 6 bases. The CDR3 is made up of 15 amino acids. Germline V gives CDR1 SGHRS, CDR2 YFSETQ. The V end was cut by 4 bases, the J end by 2 bases, with 14 bases between. Here the CDR3 DNA reads TGCGCCAGCAGCGTAACAGGGTTCAACACAGATACGCAGTATTTT. Translation gives CASSVTGFNTDTQYF. Together with reference TRBV5-1 and TRBJ2-3, the CDR3 gives the full variable domain: KAGVTQTPRYLIKTRGQQVTLSCSPISGHRSVSWYQQTPGQGLQFLFEYFSETQRNKGNFPGRFSGRQFSNSRSEMNVSTLELGDSALYLCASSVTGFNTDTQYFGPGTRLTVL.

This clonotype was seen many times. V and J are TRBV9 and TRBJ2-1, with TRBD1 matching over 7 bases. Per germline, CDR1 SGDLS and CDR2 YYNGEE. There are 17 residues in the CDR3. J gave up 4 bases and V 1 base, and 11 bases lay outside the gene matches. The DNA for the CDR3 is TGTGCCAGCAGCGTAATGGGCCGGCCAGGGGGATACAATGAGCAGTTCTTC. Protein: CASSVMGRPGGYNEQFF.

This clonotype has a handful of counts. The V and J genes are TRBV20-1 and TRBJ1-5, with D maybe TRBD1 (6 bases). V dropped 5 bases and J dropped 4 bases, with 18 bases sitting between them. Per the germline V gene, CDR1 is DFQATT and CDR2 is SNEGSKA (reference sequence). The CDR3 consists of 15 residues. The CDR3 bases are TGCAGTGCTGCAGGCGGAGGGGGGGATAATCAGCCCCAGCATTTT. This encodes CSAAGGGGDNQPQHF.

The genes are TRBV28 and TRBJ2-7; TRBD1 aligns across 8 bases. The CDR3 has 14 amino acids. Germline-derived CDR1 and CDR2 are MDHEN and SYDVKM. Trimming cost V 8 bases and J 0 bases; bases outside gene matches: 6. The CDR3 loop is CASFRTGNSYEQYF. In nucleotides, the CDR3 is TGTGCCAGCTTTAGGACAGGGAACTCCTACGAGCAGTACTTC. Based on the CDR3 plus reference TRBV28 and TRBJ2-7, the full variable domain is DVKVTQSSRYLVKRTGEKVFLECVQDMDHENMFWYRQDPGLGLRLIYFSYDVKMKEKGDIPEGYSVSREKKERFSLILESASTNQTSMYLCASFRTGNSYEQYFGPGTRLTVT.

This clonotype was detected only a few times. The chain combines TRBV4-3 with TRBJ2-2, with 10 bases aligning to TRBD2. Germline values: CDR1 LGHNA, CDR2 YSLEER. This CDR3 is built from 16 residues. V shed 4 bases, J shed 3 bases, and the junction held 5 bases outside the gene matches. CDR3 residues: CASSLASGSYTGELFF. The DNA of the CDR3 is TGCGCCAGCAGCCTAGCTAGCGGGAGTTACACCGGGGAGCTGTTTTTT.

The chain combines TRBV19 with TRBJ2-5; D possibly corresponds to TRBD1 (5 bases). V lost 6 bases and J 4 bases, leaving 12 bases between the germline ends. The CDR3 totals 13 residues. Germline V gives CDR1 LNHDA, CDR2 SQIVND (reference sequence). The CDR3: CASRKGVLETQYF. In nucleotides, the CDR3 is TGTGCCAGTAGAAAAGGGGTTTTAGAGACCCAGTACTTC.

This clonotype was counted a few times. This chain uses TRBV6-5 with TRBJ2-3; 12 bases are a match to TRBD2. The CDR3 covers 16 residues. Unmatched junction bases numbered 6, after V lost 6 bases and J lost 2 bases. CDR1 is MNHEY, CDR2 SVGAGI, per germline. The CDR3 nucleotides read TGTGCCAGCAGCATGGGACTAGCGGGCCCCACAGATACGCAGTATTTT. This codes for CASSMGLAGPTDTQYF.

With respect to this clonotype: A much bigger clone sits one base away, suggesting this may be a read error. The chain carries TRBV18 and TRBJ1-5; D is uncertain. CDR3 length: 14 residues. Germline CDR1 is KGHSH and CDR2 is LQKENI. V gave up 0 bases and J gave up 2 bases, with 5 bases separating them. The CDR3 loop reads CASSPPFGNQPQHF. The CDR3 DNA sequence: TGTGCCAGCTCACCACCGTTTGGCAATCAGCCCCAGCATTTT.

Ten or more counts support this clonotype. This chain links TRBV7-2 with TRBJ2-5, with D possibly being TRBD1 (6 bases). V was cut by 4 bases and J by 1 base, with 10 bases left in between. The germline V gene has CDR1 SGHTA and CDR2 FQGNSA. The CDR3 consists of 14 residues. As DNA, the CDR3 is TGTGCCAGCAGCTCTACAGGGACCCAAGAGACCCAGTACTTC. This encodes CASSSTGTQETQYF. The variable domain in full, with the rest retrieved from reference TRBV7-2 and TRBJ2-5, is GAGVSQSPSNKVTEKGKDVELRCDPISGHTALYWYRQSLGQGLEFLIYFQGNSAPDKSGLPSDRFSAERTGGSVSTLTIQRTQQEDSAVYLCASSSTGTQETQYFGPGTRLLVL.